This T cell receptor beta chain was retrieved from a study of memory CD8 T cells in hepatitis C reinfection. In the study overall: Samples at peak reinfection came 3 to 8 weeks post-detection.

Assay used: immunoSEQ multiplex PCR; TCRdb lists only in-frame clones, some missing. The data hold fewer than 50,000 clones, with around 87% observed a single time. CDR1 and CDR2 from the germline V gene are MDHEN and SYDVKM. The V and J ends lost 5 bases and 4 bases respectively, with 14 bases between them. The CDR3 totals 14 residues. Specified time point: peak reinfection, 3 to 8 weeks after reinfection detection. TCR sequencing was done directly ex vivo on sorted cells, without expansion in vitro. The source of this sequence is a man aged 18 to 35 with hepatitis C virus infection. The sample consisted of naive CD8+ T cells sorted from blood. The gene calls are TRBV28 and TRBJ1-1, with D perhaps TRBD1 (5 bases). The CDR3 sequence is CASSGAGGVTEAFF. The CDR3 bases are TGTGCCAGCAGTGGGGCCGGTGGGGTCACTGAAGCTTTCTTT.